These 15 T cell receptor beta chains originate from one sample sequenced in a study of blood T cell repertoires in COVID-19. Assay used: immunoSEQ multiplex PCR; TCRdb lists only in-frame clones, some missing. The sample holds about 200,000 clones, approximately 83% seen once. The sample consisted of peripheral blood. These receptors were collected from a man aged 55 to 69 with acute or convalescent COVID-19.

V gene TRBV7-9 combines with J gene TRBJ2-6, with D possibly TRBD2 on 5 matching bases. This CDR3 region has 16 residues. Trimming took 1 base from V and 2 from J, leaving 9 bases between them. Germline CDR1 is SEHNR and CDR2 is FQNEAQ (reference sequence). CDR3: CASSLEIGAGANVLTF. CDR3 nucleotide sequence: TGTGCCAGCAGCTTAGAGATCGGGGCTGGGGCCAACGTCCTGACTTTC.

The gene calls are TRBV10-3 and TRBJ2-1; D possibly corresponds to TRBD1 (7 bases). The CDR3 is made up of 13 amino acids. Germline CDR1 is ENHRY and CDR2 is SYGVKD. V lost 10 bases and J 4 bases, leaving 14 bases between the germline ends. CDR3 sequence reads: CATEQGGYNEQFF. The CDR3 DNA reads TGTGCCACCGAGCAGGGGGGTTACAATGAGCAGTTCTTC.

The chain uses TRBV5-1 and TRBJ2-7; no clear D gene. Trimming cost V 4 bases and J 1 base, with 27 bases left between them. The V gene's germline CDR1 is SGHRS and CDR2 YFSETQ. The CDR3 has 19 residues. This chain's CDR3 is CASSPSPRPKLSGSYEQYF. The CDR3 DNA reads TGCGCCAGCAGCCCCTCGCCGCGGCCGAAACTATCGGGTTCCTACGAGCAGTACTTC.

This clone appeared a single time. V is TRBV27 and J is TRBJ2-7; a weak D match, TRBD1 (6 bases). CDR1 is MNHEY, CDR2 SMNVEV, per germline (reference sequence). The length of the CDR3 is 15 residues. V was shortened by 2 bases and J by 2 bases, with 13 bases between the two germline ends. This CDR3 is CASSLLPRDTYEQYF. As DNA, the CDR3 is TGTGCCAGCAGTTTACTTCCCAGGGACACCTACGAGCAGTACTTC.

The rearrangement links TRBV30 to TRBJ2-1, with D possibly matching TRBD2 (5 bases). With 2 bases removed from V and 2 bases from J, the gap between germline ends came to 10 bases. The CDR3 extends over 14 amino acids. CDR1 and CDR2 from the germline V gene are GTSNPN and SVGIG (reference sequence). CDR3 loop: CAWSPSGAYNEQFF. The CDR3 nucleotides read TGTGCCTGGAGTCCCAGCGGAGCCTACAATGAGCAGTTCTTC.

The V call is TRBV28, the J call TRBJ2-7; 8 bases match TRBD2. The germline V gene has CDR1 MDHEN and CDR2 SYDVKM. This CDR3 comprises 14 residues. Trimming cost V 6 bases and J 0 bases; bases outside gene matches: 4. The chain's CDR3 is CASRPGGLSYEQYF. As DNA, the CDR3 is TGTGCCAGCAGACCGGGAGGGCTCTCCTACGAGCAGTACTTC.

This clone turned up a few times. The CDR3 coding sequence is TGTGCCAGCAGTCCGGGACAGGGCGGTGGGAATACGCAGTATTTT. Its protein product is CASSPGQGGGNTQYF. The chain carries TRBV28 and TRBJ2-3; the match to TRBD1 covers 9 bases. This CDR3 has 15 amino acids. CDR1 is MDHEN and CDR2 is SYDVKM in the germline V gene. J gave up 7 bases and V 5 bases, and 10 bases lay outside the gene matches.

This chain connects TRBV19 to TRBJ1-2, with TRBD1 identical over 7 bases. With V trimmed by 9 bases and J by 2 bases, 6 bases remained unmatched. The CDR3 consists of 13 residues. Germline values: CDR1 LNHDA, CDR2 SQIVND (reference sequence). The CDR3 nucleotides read TGTGCCAGCAGACAGGGTGTGAACTATGGCTACACCTTC. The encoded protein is CASRQGVNYGYTF.

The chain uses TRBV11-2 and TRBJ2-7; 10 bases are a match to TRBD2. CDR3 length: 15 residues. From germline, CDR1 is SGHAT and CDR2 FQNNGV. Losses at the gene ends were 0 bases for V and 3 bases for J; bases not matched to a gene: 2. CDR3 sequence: CASSLELAGDYEQYF. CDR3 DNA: TGTGCCAGCAGCTTAGAGCTAGCGGGAGACTACGAGCAGTACTTC.

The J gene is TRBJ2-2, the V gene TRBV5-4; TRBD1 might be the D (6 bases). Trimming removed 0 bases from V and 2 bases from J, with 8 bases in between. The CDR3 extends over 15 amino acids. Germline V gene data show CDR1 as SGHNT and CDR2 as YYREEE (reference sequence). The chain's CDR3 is CASSLGGQNTGELFF. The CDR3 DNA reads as TGTGCCAGCAGCTTGGGGGGACAAAACACCGGGGAGCTGTTTTTT.

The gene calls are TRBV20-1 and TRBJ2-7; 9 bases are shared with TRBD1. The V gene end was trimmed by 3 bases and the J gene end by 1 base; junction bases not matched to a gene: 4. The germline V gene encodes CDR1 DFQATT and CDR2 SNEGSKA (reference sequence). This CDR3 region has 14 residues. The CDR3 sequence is CSASPGTGSYEQYF. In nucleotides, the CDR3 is TGCAGTGCTAGTCCCGGGACAGGGTCCTACGAGCAGTACTTC.

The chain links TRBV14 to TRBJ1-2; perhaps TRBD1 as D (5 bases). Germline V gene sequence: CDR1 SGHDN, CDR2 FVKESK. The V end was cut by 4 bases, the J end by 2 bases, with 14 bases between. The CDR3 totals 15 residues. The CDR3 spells CASSPQWGLNYGYTF. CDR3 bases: TGTGCCAGCAGCCCACAATGGGGCCTCAACTATGGCTACACCTTC.

Here the CDR3 DNA reads TGCGCCAGCAGCTTGGCCGGACAGGTCTACAATGAGCAGTTCTTC. Protein product: CASSLAGQVYNEQFF. The chain uses TRBV5-1 and TRBJ2-1; 7 nucleotides agree with TRBD1. CDR1 and CDR2 from the germline V gene are SGHRS and YFSETQ. Trimming cost V 0 bases and J 3 bases; bases outside gene matches: 3. The CDR3 totals 15 residues.

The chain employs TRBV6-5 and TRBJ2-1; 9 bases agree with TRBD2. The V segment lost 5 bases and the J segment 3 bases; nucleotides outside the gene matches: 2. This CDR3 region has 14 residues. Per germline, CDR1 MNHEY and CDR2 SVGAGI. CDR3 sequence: CASSPSGNYNEQFF. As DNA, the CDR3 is TGTGCCAGCAGTCCTAGCGGGAACTACAATGAGCAGTTCTTC.

DNA of the CDR3: TGTGCCAGCACAACAGGCAATCAGCCCCAGCATTTT. It translates to CASTTGNQPQHF. The genes are TRBV6-1 and TRBJ1-5, with D uncertain. Germline values: CDR1 MNHNS, CDR2 SASEGT. V was shortened by 7 bases and J by 2 bases, with 6 bases between the two germline ends. The CDR3 runs to 12 residues.